A selection of T cell receptor beta chains follows, all from one sample in a study of blood T cell repertoires in COVID-19. Measured with immunoSEQ multiplex PCR; TCRdb has only the in-frame clones, and not every one. This table holds roughly 220,000 clones, about 88% found once. The specimen was peripheral blood. These receptors all stem from a woman in her 50s with COVID-19, enrolled during active disease. CDR3s include the opening cysteine and the closing phenylalanine or tryptophan. D genes are given only for firm matches. The size entry is marked missing in some rows and otherwise reads once, few, many or a size class.

abundance | j_gene | len | d_gene | v_gene | CDR3nt | CDR3aa
once | TRBJ2-3 | 13 | . | TRBV7-2 | TGTGCCAGCAGCCGCGCCCCCACAGATACGCAGTATTTT | CASSRAPTDTQYF
. | TRBJ2-1 | 15 | . | TRBV15 | TGTGCCACCAGCCCAGAGGAGCCAGCATACAATGAGCAGTTCTTC | CATSPEEPAYNEQFF
. | TRBJ1-2 | 15 | . | TRBV3-1/TRBV3-2 | TGTGCCAGCAGCCAAATCCTACAGCCCTTCTATGGCTACACCTTC | CASSQILQPFYGYTF
. | TRBJ2-1 | 15 | . | TRBV7-7 | TGTGCCAGCAGCTTAGACGGTGCGTCGGACAATGAGCAGTTCTTC | CASSLDGASDNEQFF
few | TRBJ1-1 | 14 | . | TRBV11-2 | TGTGCCAGCAGCTTAGAAGGAAGGGGCACTGAAGCTTTCTTT | CASSLEGRGTEAFF
. | TRBJ2-3 | 16 | TRBD2 | TRBV11-2 | TGTGCCAGCAGCTTAGTGACTAGCGGGGCTACAGATACGCAGTATTTT | CASSLVTSGATDTQYF
. | TRBJ2-7 | 15 | . | TRBV7-2 | TGTGCCAGCAGCTTAGTAGGCGGGTCCTCCTACGAGCAGTACTTC | CASSLVGGSSYEQYF
. | TRBJ1-6 | 17 | . | TRBV2 | TGTGCCAGCGAACGCAGGGATCTCCCCCTAGGCAATTCACCCCTCCACTTT | CASERRDLPLGNSPLHF
few | TRBJ2-2 | 13 | TRBD1 | TRBV7-9 | TGTGCCATCGACAGGGGAAACACCGGGGAGCTGTTTTTT | CAIDRGNTGELFF
. | TRBJ2-3 | 14 | . | TRBV5-1 | TGCGCCAGCAGCTTGGGGGTGGGGGCCGATACGCAGTATTTT | CASSLGVGADTQYF
. | TRBJ1-2 | 13 | . | TRBV15 | TGTGCCACCAGCAGAGATCGACAAATGGGCTACACCTTC | CATSRDRQMGYTF
. | TRBJ2-1 | 15 | TRBD2 | TRBV5-1 | TGCGCCAGCAGCTGGAGCGGGGGGGCCTACAATGAGCAGTTCTTC | CASSWSGGAYNEQFF
. | TRBJ1-1 | 19 | TRBD1 | TRBV14 | TGTGCCAGCAGCCACACCGGGTGGGGACAGGGACCTCTAGACACTGAAGCTTTCTTT | CASSHTGWGQGPLDTEAFF
. | TRBJ1-2 | 13 | TRBD1 | TRBV10-3 | TGTGCCATCGGGGACAGGGAGGTTGATGGCTACACCTTC | CAIGDREVDGYTF